The 9 T cell receptor beta chains below come from one sample, sequenced in a study of cytomegalovirus exposure and HLA in healthy donors (dated by TCRdb to between 2016 and 2019). The library was made by the immunoSEQ multiplex PCR assay. A mixture of 60 forward primers for TCR Vbeta segments and 13 reverse primers for TCR Jbeta segments was used in the multiplex PCR. Here the immuneACCESS table is served through TCRdb, limited to in-frame sequences with V and J called. Missing clones are a known gap in these copies; in checked studies unresolved V genes cover under half, and the rest lacks a known reason. Counted in this sample were 120,000 or so clones; around 80% of them appeared once. The top ten hold roughly 3.2% of the sample. Sequenced material: PBMCs. Source of these receptors: a man younger than 40 in good health and CMV-seronegative.

The V call is TRBV5-1, the J call TRBJ1-1; unclear D gene. Deletions cut 2 bases from V and 0 bases from J, with 5 bases between. The CDR3 runs to 13 residues. Germline V lookup: CDR1 SGHRS, CDR2 YFSETQ. CDR3 sequence (DNA): TGCGCCAGCAGCTTCGCGGTGAACACTGAAGCTTTCTTT. This sequence encodes CASSFAVNTEAFF.

V gene TRBV27 combines with J gene TRBJ1-2; 8 nucleotides match TRBD1. Trimming took 4 bases from V and 3 from J; bases not matched to a gene: 10. This CDR3 region has 16 residues. The germline CDR1 and CDR2 sequences are MNHEY and SMNVEV (reference sequence). CDR3 residues: CASSSLLGQGDYGYTF. DNA of the CDR3: TGTGCCAGCAGTTCCCTACTTGGACAGGGAGACTATGGCTACACCTTC.

V and J are TRBV23-1 and TRBJ1-5; D ambiguous. TRBV23-1 is filed as an ORF, its function uncertain. Trimming pared 6 bases from V and 2 bases from J, leaving 11 bases between. This CDR3 region has 14 residues. CDR3 sequence: CASRHGEGNQPQHF. CDR3 in DNA: TGCGCCAGCAGACACGGTGAGGGCAATCAGCCCCAGCATTTT.

The chain couples TRBV5-6 to TRBJ1-2; the D gene is possibly TRBD1 (6 bases). CDR1 SGHDT and CDR2 YYEEEE come from the germline V gene. V gave up 4 bases and J gave up 4 bases, with 14 bases separating them. The CDR3 contains 14 residues. The CDR3 region is CASSPRGGGYGYTF. The CDR3 DNA reads as TGTGCCAGCAGCCCGAGGGGGGGCGGCTATGGCTACACCTTC.

The chain couples TRBV4-2 to TRBJ1-1; D possibly corresponds to TRBD1 (5 bases). The length of the CDR3 is 15 residues. Germline loops: CDR1 LGHNA, CDR2 YNFKEQ. V was clipped by 1 base and J by 1 base, with 10 bases between them. CDR3 protein: CASSQGGRENTEAFF. CDR3 sequence (DNA): TGTGCCAGCAGCCAAGGCGGCAGGGAGAACACTGAAGCTTTCTTT.

This clone was recorded once. The chain couples TRBV7-2 to TRBJ1-5; 12 bases agree with TRBD1. The CDR3 length is 17 residues. J was trimmed by 5 bases and V by 1 base; bases with no gene match: 6. CDR1 is SGHTA, CDR2 FQGNSA, per germline. The CDR3 DNA is TGTGCCAGCAGCTTAGTAGGGGGGACAGGGGGCGATCAGCCCCAGCATTTT. It is translated as CASSLVGGTGGDQPQHF.

Only a few counts were recorded for this clone. This chain uses TRBV14 with TRBJ1-1, with D possibly TRBD1 on 5 matching bases. V lost 2 bases to trimming and J lost 5 bases, with 18 bases between them. This CDR3 contains 16 residues. Germline lookup yields CDR1 SGHDN and CDR2 FVKESK. CDR3 amino acids: CASSQRTGRVRTEAFF. The CDR3 DNA follows: TGTGCCAGCAGCCAAAGAACGGGCAGGGTGAGGACTGAAGCTTTCTTT. Filled out from reference TRBV14 and TRBJ1-1, the complete variable domain reads EAGVTQFPSHSVIEKGQTVTLRCDPISGHDNLYWYRRVMGKEIKFLLHFVKESKQDESGMPNNRFLAERTGGTYSTLKVQPAELEDSGVYFCASSQRTGRVRTEAFFGQGTRLTVV.

This chain joins TRBV2 and TRBJ1-2, with a weak D call TRBD1 (6 bases). With 6 bases removed from V and 7 bases from J, the gap between germline ends came to 15 bases. Germline values: CDR1 SNHLY, CDR2 FYNNEI. CDR3 length: 13 amino acids. The CDR3 protein is CASRGAGAVGYTF. The CDR3 region has the DNA TGTGCCAGCAGGGGGGCAGGGGCGGTTGGCTACACCTTC.

The chain carries TRBV6-1 and TRBJ2-2, with D possibly TRBD1 on 6 matching bases. Deletions cut 4 bases from V and 4 bases from J, with 10 bases between. CDR1 is MNHNS and CDR2 is SASEGT in the germline V gene. CDR3 size: 14 residues. The CDR3 sequence: CASSVRDITGELFF. The DNA of the CDR3 is TGTGCCAGCAGTGTGAGGGACATCACCGGGGAGCTGTTTTTT.